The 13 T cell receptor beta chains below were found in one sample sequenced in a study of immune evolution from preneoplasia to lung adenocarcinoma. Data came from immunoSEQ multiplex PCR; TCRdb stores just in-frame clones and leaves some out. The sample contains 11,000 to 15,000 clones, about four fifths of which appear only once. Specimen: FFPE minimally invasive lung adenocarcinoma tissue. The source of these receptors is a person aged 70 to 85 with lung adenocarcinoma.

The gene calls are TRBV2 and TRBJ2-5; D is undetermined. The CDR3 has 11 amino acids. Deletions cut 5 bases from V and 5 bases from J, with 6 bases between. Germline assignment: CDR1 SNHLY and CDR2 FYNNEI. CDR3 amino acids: CASSRAETQYF. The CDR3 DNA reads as TGTGCCAGCAGTCGAGCTGAGACCCAGTACTTC.

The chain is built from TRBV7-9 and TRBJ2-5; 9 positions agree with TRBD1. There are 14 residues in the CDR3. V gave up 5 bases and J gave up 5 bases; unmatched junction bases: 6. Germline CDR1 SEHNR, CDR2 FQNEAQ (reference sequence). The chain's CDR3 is CASSAGTGWETQYF. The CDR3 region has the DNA TGTGCCAGCAGCGCGGGGACAGGGTGGGAGACCCAGTACTTC.

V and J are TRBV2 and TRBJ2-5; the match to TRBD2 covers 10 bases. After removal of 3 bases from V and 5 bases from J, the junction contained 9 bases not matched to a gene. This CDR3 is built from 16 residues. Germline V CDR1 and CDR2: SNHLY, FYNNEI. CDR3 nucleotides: TGTGCCAGCAGTGATGGGGAACTAGCGGGGAGGGAGACCCAGTACTTC. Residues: CASSDGELAGRETQYF.

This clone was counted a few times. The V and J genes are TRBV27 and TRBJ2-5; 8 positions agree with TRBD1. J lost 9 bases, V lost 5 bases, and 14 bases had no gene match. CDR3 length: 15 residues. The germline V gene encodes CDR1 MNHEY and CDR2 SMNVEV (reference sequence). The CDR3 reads CASSPQRTSQGAQYF. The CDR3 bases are TGTGCCAGCAGTCCTCAAAGAACCTCACAGGGGGCCCAGTACTTC.

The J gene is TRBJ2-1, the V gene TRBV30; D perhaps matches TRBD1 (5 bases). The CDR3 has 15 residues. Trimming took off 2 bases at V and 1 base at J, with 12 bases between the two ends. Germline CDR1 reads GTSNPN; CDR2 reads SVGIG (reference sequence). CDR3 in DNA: TGTGCCTGGAGTACCCAGGGTCTATCCTACAATGAGCAGTTCTTC. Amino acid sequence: CAWSTQGLSYNEQFF. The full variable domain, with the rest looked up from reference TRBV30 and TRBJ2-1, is SQTIHQWPATLVQPVGSPLSLECTVEGTSNPNLYWYRQAAGRGLQLLFYSVGIGQISSEVPQNLSASRPQDRQFILSSKKLLLSDSGFYLCAWSTQGLSYNEQFFGPGTRLTVL.

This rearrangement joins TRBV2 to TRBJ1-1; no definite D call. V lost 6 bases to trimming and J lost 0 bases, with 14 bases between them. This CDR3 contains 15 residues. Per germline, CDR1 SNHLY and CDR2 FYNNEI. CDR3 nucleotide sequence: TGTGCCAGCAGCGATGACGGCTCGATGAACACTGAAGCTTTCTTT. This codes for CASSDDGSMNTEAFF.

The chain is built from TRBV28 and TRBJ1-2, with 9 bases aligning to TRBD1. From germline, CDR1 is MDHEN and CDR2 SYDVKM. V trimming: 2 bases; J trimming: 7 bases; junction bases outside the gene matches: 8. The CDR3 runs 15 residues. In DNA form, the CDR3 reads TGTGCCAGCAGTTTAGGCCCGGGACAGGGTGTTGGCTACACCTTC. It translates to CASSLGPGQGVGYTF.

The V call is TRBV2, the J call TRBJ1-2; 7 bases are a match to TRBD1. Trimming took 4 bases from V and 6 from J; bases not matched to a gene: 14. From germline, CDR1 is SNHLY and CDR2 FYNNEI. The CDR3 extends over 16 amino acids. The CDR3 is CASSGPSGGVSDGYTF. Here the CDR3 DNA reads TGTGCCAGCAGTGGTCCCTCAGGGGGGGTCTCTGATGGCTACACCTTC. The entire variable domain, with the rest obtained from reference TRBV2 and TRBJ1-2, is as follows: EPEVTQTPSHQVTQMGQEVILRCVPISNHLYFYWYRQILGQKVEFLVSFYNNEISEKSEIFDDQFSVERPDGSNFTLKIRSTKLEDSAMYFCASSGPSGGVSDGYTFGSGTRLTVV.

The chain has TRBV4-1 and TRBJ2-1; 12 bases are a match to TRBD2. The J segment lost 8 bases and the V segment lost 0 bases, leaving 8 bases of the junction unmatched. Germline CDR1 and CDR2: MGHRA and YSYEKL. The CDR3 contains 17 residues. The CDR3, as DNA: TGCGCCAGCAGCCAAGAGTTTACGGCTAGCGGGAGGGATGAGCAGTTCTTC. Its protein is CASSQEFTASGRDEQFF.

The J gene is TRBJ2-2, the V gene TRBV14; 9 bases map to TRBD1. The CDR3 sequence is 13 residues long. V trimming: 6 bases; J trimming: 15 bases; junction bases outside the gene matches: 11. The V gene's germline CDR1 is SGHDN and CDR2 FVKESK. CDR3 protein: CASRDTGGLSLFF. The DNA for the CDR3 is TGTGCCAGCAGAGATACAGGGGGCCTGAGTTTGTTTTTT.

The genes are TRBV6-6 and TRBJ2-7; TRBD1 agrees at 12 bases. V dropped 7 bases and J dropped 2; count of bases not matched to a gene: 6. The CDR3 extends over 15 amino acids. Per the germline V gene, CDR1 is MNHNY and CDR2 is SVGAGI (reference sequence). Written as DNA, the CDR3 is TGTGCCAGCATTCTGGGACAGGGGGCGGCCTACGAGCAGTACTTC. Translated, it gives CASILGQGAAYEQYF.

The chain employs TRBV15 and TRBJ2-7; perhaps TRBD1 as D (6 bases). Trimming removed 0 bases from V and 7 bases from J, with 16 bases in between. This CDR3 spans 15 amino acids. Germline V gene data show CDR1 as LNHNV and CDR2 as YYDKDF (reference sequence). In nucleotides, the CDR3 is TGTGCCACCAGCAGAGAACAGGGTGGGTTACGGGAGCAGTACTTC. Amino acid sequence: CATSREQGGLREQYF.

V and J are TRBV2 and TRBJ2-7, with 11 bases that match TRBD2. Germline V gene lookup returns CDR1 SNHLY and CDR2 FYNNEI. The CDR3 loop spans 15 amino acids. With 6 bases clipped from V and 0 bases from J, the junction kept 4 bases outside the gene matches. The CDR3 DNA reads TGTGCCAGCAGGACTAGCGGGGAGTCCTCCTACGAGCAGTACTTC. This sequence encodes CASRTSGESSYEQYF.